The clone carrying this TCR beta chain was observed a single time. No antigen is known for it. CD8 cells classed as naive were CD45RO-negative and positively selected for CCR7, excluding terminally differentiated effector memory CD45RA+ cells. Between the trimmed V and J ends, which lost 6 bases and 4 bases, there was a span of 9 bases. Germline lookup yields CDR1 ENHRY and CDR2 SYGVKD. This CDR3 spans 12 amino acids. The sample comes from a study of shared clonotypes between healthy human individuals. Study conclusions and caveats: Read depth was anticipated to influence clonotype sharing among donors.

Sequencing was performed with immunoSEQ multiplex PCR; in TCRdb, only in-frame clones are kept and a portion is missing. The repertoire holds approximately 840,000 clones, with around 96% as singletons. The chain couples TRBV10-3 to TRBJ1-1; D may be TRBD1 (5 bases). Sequences were obtained from naive CD8+ T cells sorted from blood. The sequence was obtained from a man between 25 and 39 years old in good health. This chain's CDR3 is CAIRAGGTEAFF. CDR3 nucleotides: TGTGCCATCAGGGCGGGGGGCACTGAAGCTTTCTTT.